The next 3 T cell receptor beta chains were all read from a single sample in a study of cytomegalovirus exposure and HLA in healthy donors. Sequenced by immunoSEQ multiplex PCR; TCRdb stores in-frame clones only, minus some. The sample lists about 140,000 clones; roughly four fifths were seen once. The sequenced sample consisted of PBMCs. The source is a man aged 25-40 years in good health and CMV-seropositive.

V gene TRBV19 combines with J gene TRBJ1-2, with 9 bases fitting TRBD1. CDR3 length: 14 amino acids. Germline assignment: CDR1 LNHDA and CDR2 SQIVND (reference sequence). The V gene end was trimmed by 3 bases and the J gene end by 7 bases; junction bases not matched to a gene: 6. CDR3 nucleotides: TGTGCCAGTAGTATCCCAGGGACAGGGATTGGCTACACCTTC. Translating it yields CASSIPGTGIGYTF.

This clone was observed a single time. CDR3 in amino acids: CASSARQGLEQFF. CDR3 sequence (DNA): TGTGCCAGTAGTGCTCGACAGGGGTTGGAGCAGTTCTTC. V gene TRBV19 combines with J gene TRBJ2-1, with TRBD1 identical over 8 bases. The V segment lost 5 bases and the J segment 10 bases; nucleotides outside the gene matches: 7. From germline, CDR1 is LNHDA and CDR2 SQIVND (reference sequence). The CDR3 runs 13 residues.

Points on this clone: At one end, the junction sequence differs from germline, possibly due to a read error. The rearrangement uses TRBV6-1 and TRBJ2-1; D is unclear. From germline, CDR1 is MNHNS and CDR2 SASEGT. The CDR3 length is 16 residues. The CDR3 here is CASSEVTITPYNEQFF. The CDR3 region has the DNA TGTGCCAGCAGCGAAGTAACAATCACCCCCTACAATGAGCAGTTCTTC.